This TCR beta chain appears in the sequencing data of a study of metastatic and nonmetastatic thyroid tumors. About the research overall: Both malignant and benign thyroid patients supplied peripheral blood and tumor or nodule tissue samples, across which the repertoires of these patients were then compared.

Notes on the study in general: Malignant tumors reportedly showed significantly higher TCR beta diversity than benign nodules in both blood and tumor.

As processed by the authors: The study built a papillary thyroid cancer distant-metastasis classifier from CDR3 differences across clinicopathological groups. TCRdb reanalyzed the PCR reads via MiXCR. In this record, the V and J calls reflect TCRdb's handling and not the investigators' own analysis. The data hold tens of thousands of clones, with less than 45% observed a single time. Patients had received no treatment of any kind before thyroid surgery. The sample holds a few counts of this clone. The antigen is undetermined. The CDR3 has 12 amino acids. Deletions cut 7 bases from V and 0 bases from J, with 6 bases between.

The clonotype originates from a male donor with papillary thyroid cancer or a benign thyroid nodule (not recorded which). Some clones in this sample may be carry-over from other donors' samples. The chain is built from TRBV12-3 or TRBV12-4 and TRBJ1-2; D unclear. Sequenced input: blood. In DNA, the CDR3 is TGTGCCAGCATTTCTGCTAACTATGGCTACACCTTC. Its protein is CASISANYGYTF.